The entry below gives a single T cell receptor beta chain sequence along with its context. The target antigen is unknown. The CDR3 contains 15 residues. CDR1 and CDR2 (germline): SGHDN, FVKESK. V lost 4 bases, J lost 4 bases, and 6 bases stayed unmatched. These data originate in a study of T cells in localized non-small cell lung cancer. Findings and caveats of the study: Turning up in adjacent lung were a median roughly 62 of the top 100 tumor clones.

Clones were sequenced by immunoSEQ multiplex PCR, and TCRdb holds only the in-frame ones, with some missing. This table has 55,000 to 75,000 clones, more than 85% appearing once. The sequencing here drew on peripheral blood, taken before any cancer treatment. The V and J genes are TRBV14 and TRBJ2-2; 7 nucleotides match TRBD2. This clonotype was sampled from a man aged 35-75 years with stage I lung adenocarcinoma. CDR3 in DNA: TGTGCCAGCAGCCTCGGGGGGAGAGGCACCGGGGAGCTGTTTTTT. Translating gives CASSLGGRGTGELFF.